This T cell receptor beta chain was sequenced in a study of regulatory T cells in long-lasting Graves disease. This clonotype was detected a few times. Regarding time point: newly diagnosed GD, antithyroid drugs for less than 3 months. Construction of the TCR library relied on RNA isolated from PBMCs. Germline-derived CDR1 and CDR2 are MGHRA and YSYEKL. V was trimmed by 3 bases and J by 7 bases, leaving 18 bases between them. CDR3 length: 15 amino acids. Investigators prepared the TCR beta libraries by applying iRepertoire HTBI primers and Arm-PCR of CDR3 regions. TCRdb used MiXCR to reprocess the multiplex PCR reads, holding one entry per CDR3 protein. Seen here are about 370,000 distinct CDR3 sequences, roughly a sixth observed once, and the top ten hold about 24%.

The starting material was peripheral blood mononuclear cells (PBMCs), obtained at new diagnosis, from a patient treated with antithyroid drugs. The chain uses TRBV4-1 and TRBJ1-2; D possibly corresponds to TRBD1 (5 bases). The receptor was derived from a female donor with Graves disease. The CDR3 DNA follows: TGCGCCAGCAGCCAGAGGGACCCTCCCGGGTCTGGCTACACCTTC. It translates to CASSQRDPPGSGYTF.